One TCR beta chain is described in this entry. The data originate from a study of blood T cell repertoires in COVID-19. Study as a whole: Sites in the United States, Italy and Spain provided acute and convalescent COVID-19 samples. Sources were T cells, B-cell-depleted T cells, or PBMCs; the material itself was cDNA or gDNA.

Profiling relied on immunoSEQ multiplex PCR, and the TCRdb table lists in-frame clones only, not all of them. The sample lists over 200,000 clones; 80% to 85% were seen once. The clonotype was recovered from an elderly woman with active or convalescent COVID-19. Sequencing used peripheral blood.

CDR3 DNA: TGTGCCTGGGGGCCCGCAGGGCCCTATGGCTACACCTTC. Amino acid sequence: CAWGPAGPYGYTF. V gene TRBV30 combines with J gene TRBJ1-2, with D possibly matching TRBD1 (5 bases). Trimming removed 5 bases at V and 4 bases at J, with 14 bases between. From germline, CDR1 is GTSNPN and CDR2 SVGIG (reference sequence). CDR3 length: 13 residues.